This T cell receptor (beta chain) stems from a study of technical replicates of blood from a few donors. Data came from immunoSEQ multiplex PCR; TCRdb stores just in-frame clones and leaves some out. The table records 95,000 to 100,000 clones, around 95% of them present only once. This clonotype was sampled from a human donor in good health. Sequencing was done on a sample of T cells isolated from PBMCs.

CDR3 loop: CASSYSTGTYEQYF. For the CDR3, the DNA is TGTGCCAGCAGTTACTCGACAGGGACCTACGAGCAGTACTTC. The chain recombines TRBV6-5 with TRBJ2-7, with 7 bases lining up with TRBD1. Germline CDR1 and CDR2: MNHEY and SVGAGI. V was clipped by 0 bases and J by 2 bases; unmatched bases: 1. The CDR3 has 14 residues.